The rows below give T cell receptor beta chains drawn from one sample of a study of T-cell reconstitution after alpha-beta-depleted transplantation in children. TCRdb redid the calling of the PCR reads with MiXCR, one entry per CDR3 protein. This table holds 900,000 or so distinct CDR3 sequences, less than 20% found once. The sequences come from PBMCs, mostly from graft donor cells, collected 360 days after TCRalphabeta/CD19-depleted stem cell transplant. Receptors originate from a male patient aged 10 to 17 who had a stem cell transplant for acute lymphoblastic leukemia, so the T cells may come from the graft donor. Both conserved end residues are part of each CDR3. A D gene is named only where the DNA matches it firmly. Size tells how often a clone was seen (once, few, many) or the class of an expanded clone, and some rows leave it out.

clone size: NA
D gene: NA
J gene: TRBJ1-6
V gene: TRBV25-1
CDR3 protein: CASSDRDGGISYNSPLHF
CDR3 DNA: TGTGCCAGCAGTGACCGGGACGGAGGAATCTCCTATAATTCACCCCTCCACTTT

clone size: NA
D gene: NA
J gene: TRBJ2-3
V gene: TRBV7-2
CDR3 protein: CASSLLHPSSGDTQYF
CDR3 DNA: TGTGCCAGCAGCCTTCTCCACCCTAGCTCGGGTGATACGCAGTATTTT

clone size: few
D gene: TRBD2
J gene: TRBJ2-7
V gene: TRBV10-3
CDR3 protein: CAISETGTSGSPYEQYF
CDR3 DNA: TGTGCCATCAGTGAGACGGGGACTAGCGGTTCTCCCTACGAGCAGTACTTC

clone size: many
D gene: NA
J gene: TRBJ1-5
V gene: TRBV20-1
CDR3 protein: CSARSVRVGQPQHF
CDR3 DNA: TGCAGTGCTAGATCGGTCCGGGTTGGGCAGCCCCAGCATTTT

clone size: many
D gene: TRBD2
J gene: TRBJ2-7
V gene: TRBV29-1
CDR3 protein: CSVGGGGYEQYF
CDR3 DNA: TGCAGCGTTGGCGGGGGTGGCTACGAGCAGTACTTC

clone size: few
D gene: NA
J gene: TRBJ1-5
V gene: TRBV9
CDR3 protein: CASSSEGEINQPQHF
CDR3 DNA: TGTGCCAGCAGCTCGGAGGGGGAGATCAATCAGCCCCAGCATTTT

clone size: few
D gene: TRBD2
J gene: TRBJ2-5
V gene: TRBV4-2
CDR3 protein: CASSQDGEIAGGPLGETQYF
CDR3 DNA: TGTGCCAGCAGCCAAGATGGCGAGATAGCGGGAGGGCCTTTAGGGGAGACCCAGTACTTC

clone size: many
D gene: TRBD2
J gene: TRBJ2-1
V gene: TRBV10-2
CDR3 protein: CASSEVGSGRDYNEQFF
CDR3 DNA: TGCGCCAGCAGTGAGGTCGGTAGCGGGAGAGACTACAATGAGCAGTTCTTC

clone size: few
D gene: NA
J gene: TRBJ1-1
V gene: TRBV12-3/TRBV12-4
CDR3 protein: CASSLASGMSTEAFF
CDR3 DNA: TGTGCCAGCAGTTTAGCTAGCGGCATGAGCACTGAAGCTTTCTTT

clone size: NA
D gene: TRBD2
J gene: TRBJ2-1
V gene: TRBV18
CDR3 protein: CASSAGLAGERAYNEQFF
CDR3 DNA: TGTGCCAGCTCTGCCGGACTAGCGGGAGAGCGAGCCTACAATGAGCAGTTCTTC

clone size: many
D gene: NA
J gene: TRBJ2-1
V gene: TRBV7-9
CDR3 protein: CASSLTDNEQFF
CDR3 DNA: TGTGCCAGCAGCTTAACGGACAATGAGCAGTTCTTC

clone size: NA
D gene: NA
J gene: TRBJ1-2
V gene: TRBV5-1
CDR3 protein: CASSLEWRRGGYTF
CDR3 DNA: TGCGCCAGCAGCTTGGAATGGCGACGTGGCGGCTACACCTTC

clone size: NA
D gene: NA
J gene: TRBJ2-1
V gene: TRBV4-2
CDR3 protein: CASSHPPGDGEQFF
CDR3 DNA: TGTGCCAGCAGCCACCCACCCGGGGACGGGGAGCAGTTCTTC

clone size: many
D gene: TRBD2
J gene: TRBJ2-1
V gene: TRBV10-3
CDR3 protein: CAIRNSGSGGNNEQFF
CDR3 DNA: TGTGCCATCAGAAATAGCGGGAGTGGCGGGAACAATGAGCAGTTCTTC

clone size: NA
D gene: NA
J gene: TRBJ2-2
V gene: TRBV25-1
CDR3 protein: CASSEEGEWTGELFF
CDR3 DNA: TGTGCCAGCAGTGAGGAAGGGGAGTGGACCGGGGAGCTGTTTTTT

clone size: few
D gene: TRBD2
J gene: TRBJ2-7
V gene: TRBV6-5
CDR3 protein: CASSYSTSGSYYEQYF
CDR3 DNA: TGTGCCAGCAGTTATTCTACTAGCGGGAGCTACTACGAGCAGTACTTC

clone size: few
D gene: NA
J gene: TRBJ2-3
V gene: TRBV9
CDR3 protein: CASSSTARTDTQYF
CDR3 DNA: TGTGCCAGCAGCTCAACCGCCCGGACAGATACGCAGTATTTT

clone size: NA
D gene: TRBD1
J gene: TRBJ2-1
V gene: TRBV5-6
CDR3 protein: CASVIRDRGINEQFF
CDR3 DNA: TGTGCCAGCGTAATACGGGACAGGGGGATTAATGAGCAGTTCTTC

clone size: NA
D gene: TRBD2
J gene: TRBJ2-3
V gene: TRBV5-1
CDR3 protein: CASSPGTSGRRSDTQYF
CDR3 DNA: TGCGCCAGCAGCCCCGGGACTAGCGGGAGACGATCAGATACGCAGTATTTT

clone size: few
D gene: TRBD1
J gene: TRBJ2-2
V gene: TRBV2
CDR3 protein: CASSAWTGRGELFF
CDR3 DNA: TGTGCCAGCAGTGCATGGACAGGAAGAGGGGAGCTGTTTTTT

clone size: NA
D gene: NA
J gene: TRBJ1-5
V gene: TRBV20-1
CDR3 protein: CSAREGGPQHF
CDR3 DNA: TGCAGTGCTAGGGAGGGCGGGCCCCAGCATTTT

clone size: many
D gene: NA
J gene: TRBJ2-7
V gene: TRBV7-2
CDR3 protein: CASSLGLVVGYEQYF
CDR3 DNA: TGTGCCAGCAGCTTAGGGCTAGTAGTGGGCTACGAGCAGTACTTC